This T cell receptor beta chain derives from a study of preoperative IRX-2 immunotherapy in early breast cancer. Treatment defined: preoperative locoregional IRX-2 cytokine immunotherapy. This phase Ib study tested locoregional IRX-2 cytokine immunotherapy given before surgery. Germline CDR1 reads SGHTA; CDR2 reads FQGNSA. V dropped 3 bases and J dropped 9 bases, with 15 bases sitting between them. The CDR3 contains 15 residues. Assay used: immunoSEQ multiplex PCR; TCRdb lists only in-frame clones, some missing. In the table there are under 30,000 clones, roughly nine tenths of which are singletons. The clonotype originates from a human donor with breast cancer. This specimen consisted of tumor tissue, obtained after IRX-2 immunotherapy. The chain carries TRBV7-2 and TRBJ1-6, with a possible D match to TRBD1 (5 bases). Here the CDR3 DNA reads TGTGCCAGCAGCTTCTCGGACACCCCGGCTTCACCCCTCCACTTT. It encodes CASSFSDTPASPLHF.